The clone carrying this T cell receptor beta chain appeared many times. This entry comes from a study of T cells in Graves' hyperthyroidism and ophthalmopathy. From germline, CDR1 is SQVTM and CDR2 ANQGSEA. V gave up 4 bases and J gave up 5 bases, with 9 bases separating them. The length of the CDR3 is 12 residues. TCR beta CDR3 regions were amplified from RNA. A first-round RT-PCR of the TCR CDR3 used the HTBI primer set. From the multiplex PCR reads, TCRdb called clonotypes with MiXCR, one entry per CDR3 protein. The sample gives hundreds of thousands of distinct CDR3 sequences, approximately 40% of which show up once; roughly 30% is in the top ten.

This sequence originates from a woman in her thirties or forties with Graves' hyperthyroidism. The rearrangement uses TRBV29-1 and TRBJ1-5; D is unresolved. Sequencing used blood. The CDR3 sequence is CSVVAADQPQHF. The CDR3 coding sequence is TGCAGCGTTGTAGCAGCGGATCAGCCCCAGCATTTT.